This TCR beta chain emerged from a study of T-cell reconstitution after alpha-beta-depleted transplantation in children. Points on this clonotype: Its antigen is undetermined.

Overall study results and limits: Some patients owed their high day-60 TCRbeta diversity to surviving recipient T cells and thymic progenitors. The authors attributed T-cell counts and diversity one year after transplant mostly to newly produced T cells. The study reportedly traced alpha-beta T cells about two months after transplant to several hundred expanded graft clones.

Preparation of the TCRbeta library used unique molecular identifiers. TCRdb reprocessed the PCR reads via MiXCR and lists one record per CDR3 protein. Of 350,000 to 500,000 distinct CDR3 sequences listed, roughly 43% are singletons. The CDR3 length is 16 residues. V lost 5 bases and J lost 2; bases outside the gene matches: 11. From germline, CDR1 is MNHEY and CDR2 SMNVEV (reference sequence). The clonotype originates from a girl aged 2-9 years with aplastic anemia, due to receive a stem cell transplant. The chain combines TRBV27 with TRBJ2-7; 8 nucleotides agree with TRBD1. The material was PBMCs, obtained before TCRalphabeta/CD19-depleted stem cell transplant. The CDR3 is CASSPLVGQGPYEQYF. As DNA, the CDR3 is TGTGCCAGCAGTCCCCTAGTTGGACAGGGTCCCTACGAGCAGTACTTC.